The 22 T cell receptor beta chains below come from one sample, sequenced in a study of blood T cell repertoires in COVID-19. The table came from immunoSEQ multiplex PCR; TCRdb's copy has only in-frame clones and leaves some out. The table lists around 160,000 clones, about 88% of them singletons. The specimen sequenced was peripheral blood. The receptor source for this set is a woman older than 75 with acute or convalescent COVID-19.

V and J are TRBV11-3 and TRBJ2-5; 7 nucleotides match TRBD2. The CDR3 length is 14 residues. Germline lookup yields CDR1 SGHNT and CDR2 YENEEA. V lost 4 bases to trimming and J lost 2 bases; unmatched junction nucleotides: 4. CDR3 sequence reads: CASSSRERQETQYF. CDR3 in DNA: TGTGCCAGCAGCTCGCGGGAGCGGCAAGAGACCCAGTACTTC.

This clone was observed a handful of times. This sequence joins TRBV27 and TRBJ1-5; 10 bases line up with TRBD1. V lost 4 bases to trimming and J lost 3 bases; unmatched junction nucleotides: 6. The CDR3 totals 16 residues. Germline V gives CDR1 MNHEY, CDR2 SMNVEV (reference sequence). CDR3 sequence: CASSSPDRGNNQPQHF. In DNA, the CDR3 is TGTGCCAGCAGTTCCCCGGACAGGGGGAACAATCAGCCCCAGCATTTT.

The CDR3 DNA reads as TGTGCCAGCAGCACCAGACAGGGGAGAGTTAAAGCTTTCTTT. It codes for CASSTRQGRVKAFF. The rearrangement joins TRBV3-1 (or the pseudogene TRBV3-2) to TRBJ1-1, with 8 positions matching TRBD1. Germline assignment: CDR1 LGHDT and CDR2 YNNKEL (reference sequence). V shed 5 bases, J shed 9 bases, and the junction held 11 bases outside the gene matches. The CDR3 consists of 14 residues.

Here the CDR3 reads CASSQVRSGATEAFF. CDR3 nucleotide sequence: TGTGCCAGCAGCCAAGTCAGAAGTGGGGCCACTGAAGCTTTCTTT. The J gene is TRBJ1-1, the V gene TRBV14, with D possibly TRBD1 on 5 matching bases. Germline CDR1 and CDR2: SGHDN and FVKESK. The CDR3 loop spans 15 amino acids. The ends were cut back, 1 base at V and 4 bases at J, with 13 bases in the middle.

The CDR3 region is CASSSTNEKLFF. The CDR3 DNA reads as TGTGCCAGCAGCTCGACTAATGAAAAACTGTTTTTT. The chain couples TRBV5-5 to TRBJ1-4; no reliable D call. Trimming left V 3 bases short and J 2 bases short, with 2 bases between. CDR3 size: 12 residues. Germline CDR1 SGHKS, CDR2 YYEKEE (reference sequence).

V gene TRBV6-5 combines with J gene TRBJ2-1, with D unresolved. Germline CDR1 is MNHEY and CDR2 is SVGAGI. V was pared by 8 bases and J by 0 bases, with 5 bases between. There are 12 residues in the CDR3. The CDR3 DNA is TGTGCCAGCCGGAGCTCCTACAATGAGCAGTTCTTC. Translation: CASRSSYNEQFF.

The rearrangement links TRBV19 to TRBJ2-5; TRBD2 agrees at 12 bases. V shed 6 bases, J shed 3 bases, and the junction held 5 bases outside the gene matches. From germline, CDR1 is LNHDA and CDR2 SQIVND (reference sequence). The CDR3 consists of 15 residues. In DNA, the CDR3 is TGTGCCAGTAGCAAGACTAGCGGGAGAGAAGAGACCCAGTACTTC. As protein: CASSKTSGREETQYF.

This clone was observed a handful of times. The rearrangement uses TRBV6-2 or TRBV6-3 and TRBJ2-5, with D possibly being TRBD1 (5 bases). The germline CDR1 and CDR2 sequences are MNHEY and SVGEGT. Deletions cut 0 bases from V and 5 bases from J, with 16 bases between. The CDR3 has 16 residues. CDR3 residues: CASSYSPGMVLETQYF. Written as DNA, the CDR3 is TGTGCCAGCAGTTACTCGCCAGGGATGGTGTTGGAGACCCAGTACTTC.

CDR3 coding DNA: TGTGCCAGCAGCCCACCGTTCGCCAGTACCCCTGGAAACACCATATATTTT. Its translation: CASSPPFASTPGNTIYF. V usage is TRBV12-1 and J usage is TRBJ1-3; the table's TRBD1 call for D was not verified on the DNA. TRBV12-1 is an annotated pseudogene. The CDR3 length is 17 residues.

The chain couples TRBV20-1 to TRBJ2-7; 10 bases match TRBD2. V trimming: 3 bases; J trimming: 3 bases; junction bases outside the gene matches: 5. Looked up from germline, CDR1 is DFQATT and CDR2 is SNEGSKA (reference sequence). There are 14 residues in the CDR3. CDR3 residues: CSASSSGRNYEQYF. CDR3 in DNA: TGCAGTGCTAGTTCTAGCGGGAGAAACTACGAGCAGTACTTC.

The rearrangement joins TRBV5-1 to TRBJ2-7; a possible D gene is TRBD2 (6 bases). There are 15 residues in the CDR3. In germline, CDR1 is SGHRS, CDR2 YFSETQ. V was clipped by 4 bases and J by 0 bases, with 14 bases between them. The CDR3 loop is CASSIFGGSSYEQYF. The CDR3, as DNA: TGCGCCAGCAGCATATTCGGGGGAAGCTCCTACGAGCAGTACTTC.

The J gene is TRBJ1-5, the V gene TRBV6-6, with D tentatively TRBD1 (6 bases). Trimming took off 5 bases at V and 11 bases at J, with 13 bases between the two ends. The CDR3 is 12 residues long. From germline, CDR1 is MNHNY and CDR2 SVGAGI (reference sequence). Here the CDR3 reads CASSPRGIAQHF. Written as DNA, the CDR3 is TGTGCCAGCAGTCCCAGGGGTATAGCCCAGCATTTT.

The chain employs TRBV2 and TRBJ2-7; 10 bases align to TRBD2. Losses at the gene ends were 3 bases for V and 7 bases for J; bases not matched to a gene: 6. The CDR3 is 14 amino acids. CDR1 and CDR2 (germline): SNHLY, FYNNEI. CDR3 in amino acids: CASSDGGLAREQYF. The CDR3 DNA reads TGTGCCAGCAGTGACGGGGGACTAGCGAGGGAGCAGTACTTC.

The J gene is TRBJ1-2, the V gene TRBV6-1; D is perhaps TRBD1 (5 bases). Germline V lookup: CDR1 MNHNS, CDR2 SASEGT. This CDR3 region has 14 residues. V was trimmed by 0 bases and J by 2 bases, leaving 7 bases between them. The CDR3 reads CASSEAWGNYGYTF. As DNA, the CDR3 is TGTGCCAGCAGTGAAGCGTGGGGCAACTATGGCTACACCTTC.

This clone was detected a few times. V and J are TRBV11-2 and TRBJ2-6; no firm D call. V lost 5 bases, J lost 0 bases, and 11 bases lay in between. The CDR3 has 16 residues. Germline CDR1 is SGHAT and CDR2 is FQNNGV. The CDR3 bases are TGTGCCAGCAGCGCACTCCGTCGCTCTGGGGCCAACGTCCTGACTTTC. Encoded protein: CASSALRRSGANVLTF.

This sequence joins TRBV5-4 and TRBJ2-4; 9 bases map to TRBD1. V gave up 3 bases and J gave up 1 base; unmatched junction bases: 17. From germline, CDR1 is SGHNT and CDR2 YYREEE (reference sequence). CDR3 length: 20 residues. The CDR3 nucleotides are TGTGCCAGCAGCTCGTATACCGGGACAGGGTATGCGGCCGCCAAAAACATTCAGTACTTC. It specifies CASSSYTGTGYAAAKNIQYF.

The chain carries TRBV6-5 and TRBJ2-3; D might be TRBD1 (6 bases). The CDR3 loop spans 16 amino acids. Trimming took 1 base from V and 5 from J, leaving 16 bases between them. Germline assignment: CDR1 MNHEY and CDR2 SVGAGI. Here the CDR3 DNA reads TGTGCCAGCAGTTACTTGTGGACAGAGGGATTAGATACGCAGTATTTT. Amino acid sequence: CASSYLWTEGLDTQYF.

The genes are TRBV5-5 and TRBJ1-1; maybe TRBD1 (5 bases). Germline CDR1 and CDR2: SGHKS and YYEKEE (reference sequence). V lost 2 bases and J 4 bases, leaving 9 bases between the germline ends. This CDR3 comprises 13 residues. The CDR3 reads CASSFQGGTEAFF. CDR3 coding DNA: TGTGCCAGCAGCTTCCAGGGAGGCACTGAAGCTTTCTTT.

This clone turned up a few times. The chain has TRBV19 and TRBJ2-1; 10 bases fit TRBD2. The J segment lost 4 bases and the V segment lost 3 bases, leaving 6 bases of the junction unmatched. The CDR3 runs to 16 residues. Germline values: CDR1 LNHDA, CDR2 SQIVND (reference sequence). CDR3 protein: CASSMMWTSGYNEQFF. CDR3 nucleotides: TGTGCCAGTAGTATGATGTGGACTAGCGGTTACAATGAGCAGTTCTTC.

V gene TRBV14 combines with J gene TRBJ1-2, with D maybe TRBD1 (5 bases). Germline V gives CDR1 SGHDN, CDR2 FVKESK. The length of the CDR3 is 12 residues. V shed 3 bases and J shed 7 bases, with 9 bases lying between them. The CDR3 nucleotides read TGTGCCAGCAGCCAGGGGGGTCTTGGCTACACCTTC. Residues: CASSQGGLGYTF. The whole variable domain, filled in from reference TRBV14 and TRBJ1-2, reads EAGVTQFPSHSVIEKGQTVTLRCDPISGHDNLYWYRRVMGKEIKFLLHFVKESKQDESGMPNNRFLAERTGGTYSTLKVQPAELEDSGVYFCASSQGGLGYTFGSGTRLTVV.

This chain joins TRBV3-1 (or the pseudogene TRBV3-2) and TRBJ2-1; 7 nucleotides align to TRBD2. The CDR3 runs to 15 residues. Germline V gene lookup returns CDR1 LGHDT and CDR2 YNNKEL (reference sequence). Trimming at V came to 1 base and at J to 5 bases, leaving 5 bases not matched to a gene. In nucleotides, the CDR3 is TGTGCCAGCAGCCAAGTGGGGGGGGTCAACAATGAGCAGTTCTTC. Its translation is CASSQVGGVNNEQFF.

The chain is built from TRBV6-2 or TRBV6-3 and TRBJ2-3, with D hard to call. The germline gives CDR1 MNHEY, CDR2 SVGEGT. The CDR3 totals 17 residues. V lost 0 bases, J lost 4 bases, and 17 bases lay in between. The CDR3 protein is CASSYSKQPLPADTQYF. The CDR3 nucleotides read TGTGCCAGCAGTTACTCGAAACAGCCCCTCCCCGCAGATACGCAGTATTTT.